Here is one T cell receptor beta chain with its context. Assay: immunoSEQ multiplex PCR; the TCRdb copy retains only in-frame clones and omits some. The sample holds more than 95,000 clones, roughly nine tenths seen once. This entry comes from a study of cytomegalovirus exposure and HLA in healthy donors. Separate from the approximately 670-subject first cohort, the 120-subject validation cohort was the one that the donors belonged to. The germline V gene encodes CDR1 MNHNS and CDR2 SASEGT. V lost 3 bases to trimming and J lost 4 bases; unmatched junction nucleotides: 8. The CDR3 has 15 residues. The chain joins TRBV6-1 to TRBJ2-5, with 7 bases identical to TRBD2. The source of this sequence is a woman aged 18-30 years in good health and CMV-seronegative. The sequenced sample was PBMCs. The CDR3 DNA reads as TGTGCCAGCAGTGAGCCCCGACTAGCAGTAGAGACCCAGTACTTC. Its translation: CASSEPRLAVETQYF.